This T cell receptor (beta chain) originates from a study of T cells after yellow fever vaccination. Study-wide results and limits: Overall, a small share of clonotypes was seen in both CD4 and CD8 compartments.

Synthesis of TCR cDNA relied on 5'RACE template switching, which attached a universal primer site and UMIs. TCRdb independently ran MiXCR on the 5' RACE reads; one entry per CDR3 protein. The table shows approximately 580,000 distinct CDR3 sequences, with approximately 16% occurring only once. This clonotype was found a few times. Its cognate antigen is unknown. V lost 5 bases and J lost 2, with 7 bases in between. Germline assignment: CDR1 SGHTA and CDR2 FQGTGA. The length of the CDR3 is 13 residues. This sequence joins TRBV7-3 and TRBJ1-3; D gene uncertain. The sequence derives from a man aged 18 to 30 who received the YFV17D yellow fever vaccine. The sequencing used PBMCs, collected 4 to 6 days after the first yellow fever vaccination. In nucleotides, the CDR3 is TGTGCCAGCAGCGTTTCCCCTGGAAACACCATATATTTT. It specifies CASSVSPGNTIYF.